Included here is one TCR beta chain sequence, with context. Antigen specificity is unknown. An end of the junction differs from the germline gene, which may be a read error. The data were taken from a study of blood T cells in healthy people across ages. Regarding the study as a whole: Changes seen in expanded clonotypes were possibly confounded by donor CMV status left unknown. Measured against age, TCR beta diversity per million T cells decreased in a roughly linear manner.

Individuals who donated were healthy Caucasians from Russia aged roughly 6 to 95. Sample-barcoded 5' priming and a J-beta primer mix drove a second PCR of about 7 to 12 cycles. One entry per CDR3 protein, called by TCRdb with MiXCR from the 5' RACE reads. The table records hundreds of thousands of distinct CDR3 sequences, about 28% of them present only once. Sequenced: blood. The sequence was obtained from a woman older than 75 in good health.

Written as DNA, the CDR3 is TGTGCCACCAGCAGAGCACAGACTGGAACCACCATATATTTT. The encoded protein is CATSRAQTGTTIYF. The rearrangement uses TRBV15 and TRBJ1-3, with unresolved D. Germline CDR1 reads LNHNV; CDR2 reads YYDKDF (reference sequence). The CDR3 is 14 residues long.